The T cell receptor beta chain under discussion was sequenced for a study of early stage breast cancer tumors. Study overall: Each sample averaged approximately 10-fold read coverage.

In the case of this clone: Its antigen is as yet unknown.

General study findings and limits: Tumor and normal breast were distinguished via blood comparison in about 90% of the 16 patients.

The repertoire was sequenced with immunoSEQ multiplex PCR; TCRdb's copy has only in-frame clones and lacks some. The data show tens of thousands of clones, 84% seen once. Material: blood. The origin of this receptor is a person aged 45 to 59 with breast cancer.

The CDR3 region is CASSLIHNDEQYF. The CDR3 nucleotides read TGTGCCAGCAGCTTAATACACAATGACGAGCAGTACTTC. The chain combines TRBV7-3 with TRBJ2-7; D is unclear. V lost 1 base, J lost 5 bases, and 9 bases lay in between. Germline V gene lookup returns CDR1 SGHTA and CDR2 FQGTGA. CDR3 length: 13 residues.